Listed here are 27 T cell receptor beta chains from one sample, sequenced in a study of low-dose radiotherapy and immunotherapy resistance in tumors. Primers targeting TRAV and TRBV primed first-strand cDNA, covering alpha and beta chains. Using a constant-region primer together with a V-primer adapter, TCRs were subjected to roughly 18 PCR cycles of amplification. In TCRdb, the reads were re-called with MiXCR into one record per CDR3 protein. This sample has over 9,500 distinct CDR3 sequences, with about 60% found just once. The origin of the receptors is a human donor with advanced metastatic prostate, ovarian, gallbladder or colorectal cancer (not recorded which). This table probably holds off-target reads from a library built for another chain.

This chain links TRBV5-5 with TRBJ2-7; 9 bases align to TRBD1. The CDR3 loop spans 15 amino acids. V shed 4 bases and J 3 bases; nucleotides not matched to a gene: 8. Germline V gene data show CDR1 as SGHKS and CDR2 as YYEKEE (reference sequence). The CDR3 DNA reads TGTGCCAGCAGCAGCTCCGGGACAGGGTTCTACGAGCAGTACTTC. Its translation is CASSSSGTGFYEQYF.

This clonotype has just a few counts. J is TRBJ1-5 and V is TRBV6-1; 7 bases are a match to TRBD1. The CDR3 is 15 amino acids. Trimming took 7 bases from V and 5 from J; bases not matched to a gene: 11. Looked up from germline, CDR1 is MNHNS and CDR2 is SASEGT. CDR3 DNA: TGTGCCAGCAACCCAGGGCAGGGGGTTGATCAGCCCCAGCATTTT. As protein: CASNPGQGVDQPQHF.

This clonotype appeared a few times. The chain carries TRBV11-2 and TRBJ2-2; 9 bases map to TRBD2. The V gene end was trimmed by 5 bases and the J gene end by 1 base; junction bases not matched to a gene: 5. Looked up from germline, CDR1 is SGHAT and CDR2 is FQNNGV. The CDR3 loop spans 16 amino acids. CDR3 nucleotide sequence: TGTGCCAGCAGCCCTGGGACTAGCCAGAACACCGGGGAGCTGTTTTTT. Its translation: CASSPGTSQNTGELFF.

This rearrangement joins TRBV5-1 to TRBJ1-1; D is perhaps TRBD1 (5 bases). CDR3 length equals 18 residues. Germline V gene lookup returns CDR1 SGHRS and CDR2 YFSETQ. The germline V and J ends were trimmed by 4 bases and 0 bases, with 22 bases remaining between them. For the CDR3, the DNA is TGCGCCAGCAGCCCGCGCCCTAAAGGGAGGGGACTGAACACTGAAGCTTTCTTT. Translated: CASSPRPKGRGLNTEAFF.

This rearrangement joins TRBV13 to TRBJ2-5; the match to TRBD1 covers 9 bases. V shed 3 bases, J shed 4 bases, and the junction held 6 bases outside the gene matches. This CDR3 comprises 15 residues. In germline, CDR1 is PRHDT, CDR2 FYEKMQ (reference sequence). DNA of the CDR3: TGTGCCAGCAGCTTGGGGACAGGGTTGGTAGAGACCCAGTACTTC. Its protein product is CASSLGTGLVETQYF.

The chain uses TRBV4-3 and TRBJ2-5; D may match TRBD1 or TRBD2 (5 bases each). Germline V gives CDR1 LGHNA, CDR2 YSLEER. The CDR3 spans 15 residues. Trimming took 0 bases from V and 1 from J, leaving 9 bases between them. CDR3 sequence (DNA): TGCGCCAGCAGCCAAGAATCTGGGGGCCAAGAGACCCAGTACTTC. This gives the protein CASSQESGGQETQYF.

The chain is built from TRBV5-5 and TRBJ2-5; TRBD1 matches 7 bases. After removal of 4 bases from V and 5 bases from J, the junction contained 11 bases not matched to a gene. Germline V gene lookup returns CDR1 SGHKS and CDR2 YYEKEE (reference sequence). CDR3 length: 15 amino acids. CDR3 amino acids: CASSPRDSVVETQYF. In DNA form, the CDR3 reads TGTGCCAGCAGCCCCCGGGACAGTGTAGTGGAGACCCAGTACTTC.

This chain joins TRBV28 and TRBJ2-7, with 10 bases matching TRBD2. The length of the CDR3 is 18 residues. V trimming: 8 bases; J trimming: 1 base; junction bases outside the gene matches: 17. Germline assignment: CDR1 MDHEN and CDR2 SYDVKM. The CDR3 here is CASLALPSGGTLSYEQYF. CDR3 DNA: TGTGCCAGCCTCGCCCTGCCTAGCGGGGGTACCCTTTCCTACGAGCAGTACTTC.

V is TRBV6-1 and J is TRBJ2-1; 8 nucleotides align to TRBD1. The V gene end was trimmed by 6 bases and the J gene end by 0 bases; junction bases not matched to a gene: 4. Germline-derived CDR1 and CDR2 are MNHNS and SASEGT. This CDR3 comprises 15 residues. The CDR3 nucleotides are TGTGCCAGCAGCCTGGACAGGGTCTCCTACAATGAGCAGTTCTTC. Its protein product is CASSLDRVSYNEQFF.

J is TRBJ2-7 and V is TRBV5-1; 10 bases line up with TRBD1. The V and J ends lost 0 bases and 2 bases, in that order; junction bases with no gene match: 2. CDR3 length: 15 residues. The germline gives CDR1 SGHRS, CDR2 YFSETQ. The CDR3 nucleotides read TGCGCCAGCAGCTTGGCGGGGACAGGGGCCTACGAGCAGTACTTC. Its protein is CASSLAGTGAYEQYF.

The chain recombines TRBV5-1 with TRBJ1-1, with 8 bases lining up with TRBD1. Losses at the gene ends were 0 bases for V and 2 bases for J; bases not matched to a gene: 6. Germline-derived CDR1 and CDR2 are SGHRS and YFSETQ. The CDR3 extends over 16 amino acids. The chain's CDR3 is CASSLGRTGRNTEAFF. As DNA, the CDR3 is TGCGCCAGCAGCTTGGGACGGACAGGGAGAAACACTGAAGCTTTCTTT.

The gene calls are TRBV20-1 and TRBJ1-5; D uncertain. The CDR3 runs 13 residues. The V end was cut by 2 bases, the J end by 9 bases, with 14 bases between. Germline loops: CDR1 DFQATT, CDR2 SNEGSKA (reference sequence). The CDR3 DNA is TGCAGTGCTAGACAACAGAAAGAGACGCCCCAGCATTTT. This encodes CSARQQKETPQHF.

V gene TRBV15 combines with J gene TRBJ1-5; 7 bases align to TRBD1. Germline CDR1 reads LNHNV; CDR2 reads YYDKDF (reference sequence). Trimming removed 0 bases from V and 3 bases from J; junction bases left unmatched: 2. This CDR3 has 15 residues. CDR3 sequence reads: CATSRDGQANQPQHF. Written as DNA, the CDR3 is TGTGCCACCAGCAGAGATGGACAGGCCAATCAGCCCCAGCATTTT.

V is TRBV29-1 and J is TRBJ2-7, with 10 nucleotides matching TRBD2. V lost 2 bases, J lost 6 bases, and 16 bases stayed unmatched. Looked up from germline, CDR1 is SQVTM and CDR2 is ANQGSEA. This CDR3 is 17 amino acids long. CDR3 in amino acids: CSVEPSGRGGIIREQYF. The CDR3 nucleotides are TGCAGCGTTGAACCTAGCGGGAGAGGGGGGATTATTCGCGAGCAGTACTTC.

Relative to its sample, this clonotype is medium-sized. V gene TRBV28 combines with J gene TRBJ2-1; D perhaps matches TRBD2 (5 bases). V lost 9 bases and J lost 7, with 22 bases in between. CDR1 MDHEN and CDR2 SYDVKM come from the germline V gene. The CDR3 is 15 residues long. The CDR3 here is CASGRLGHGGNEQFF. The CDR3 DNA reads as TGTGCCAGTGGCAGGTTAGGCCATGGCGGGAATGAGCAGTTCTTC.

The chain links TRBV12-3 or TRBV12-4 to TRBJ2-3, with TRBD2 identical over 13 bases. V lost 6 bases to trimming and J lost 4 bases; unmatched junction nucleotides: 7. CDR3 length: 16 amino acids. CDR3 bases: TGTGCCAGCAGCCTCCTGGGACTAGCGGGGTCAGATACGCAGTATTTT. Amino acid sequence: CASSLLGLAGSDTQYF.

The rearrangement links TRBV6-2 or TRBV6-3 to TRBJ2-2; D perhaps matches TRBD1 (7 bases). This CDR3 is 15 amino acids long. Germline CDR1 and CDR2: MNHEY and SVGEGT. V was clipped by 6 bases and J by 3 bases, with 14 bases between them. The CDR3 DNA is TGTGCCAGCAGGCCACCCAGGGGGGACACCGGGGAGCTGTTTTTT. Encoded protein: CASRPPRGDTGELFF.

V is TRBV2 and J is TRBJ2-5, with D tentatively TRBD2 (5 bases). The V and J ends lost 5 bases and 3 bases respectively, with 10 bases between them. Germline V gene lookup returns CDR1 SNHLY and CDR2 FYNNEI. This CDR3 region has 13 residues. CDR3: CASSPGSKETQYF. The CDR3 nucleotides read TGTGCCAGCAGTCCGGGGTCAAAAGAGACCCAGTACTTC.

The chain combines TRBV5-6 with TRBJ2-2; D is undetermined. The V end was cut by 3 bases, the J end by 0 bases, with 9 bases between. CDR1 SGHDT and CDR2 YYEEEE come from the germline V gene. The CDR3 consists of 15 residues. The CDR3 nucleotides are TGTGCCAGCAGCTCCCAAGATACGAACACCGGGGAGCTGTTTTTT. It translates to CASSSQDTNTGELFF. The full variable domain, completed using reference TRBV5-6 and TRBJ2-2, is DAGVTQSPTHLIKTRGQQVTLRCSPKSGHDTVSWYQQALGQGPQFIFQYYEEEERQRGNFPDRFSGHQFPNYSSELNVNALLLGDSALYLCASSSQDTNTGELFFGEGSRLTVL.

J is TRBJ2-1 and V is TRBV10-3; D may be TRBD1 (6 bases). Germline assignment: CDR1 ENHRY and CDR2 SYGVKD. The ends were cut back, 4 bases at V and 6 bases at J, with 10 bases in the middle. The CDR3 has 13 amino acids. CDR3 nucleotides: TGTGCCATCAGTGCGGACAGTCCCAATGAGCAGTTCTTC. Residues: CAISADSPNEQFF.

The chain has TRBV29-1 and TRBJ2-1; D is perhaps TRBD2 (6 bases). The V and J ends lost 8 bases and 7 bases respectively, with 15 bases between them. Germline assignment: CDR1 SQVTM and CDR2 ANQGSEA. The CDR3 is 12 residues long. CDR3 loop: CSIRLLANEQFF. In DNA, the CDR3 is TGCAGCATTAGACTACTAGCTAATGAGCAGTTCTTC.

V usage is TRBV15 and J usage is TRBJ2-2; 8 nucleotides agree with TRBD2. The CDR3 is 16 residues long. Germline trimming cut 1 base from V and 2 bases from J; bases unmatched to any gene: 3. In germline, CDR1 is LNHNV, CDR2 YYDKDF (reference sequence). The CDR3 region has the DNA TGTGCCACCAGCAGAGGAGCGGGAGTCAACACCGGGGAGCTGTTTTTT. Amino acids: CATSRGAGVNTGELFF.

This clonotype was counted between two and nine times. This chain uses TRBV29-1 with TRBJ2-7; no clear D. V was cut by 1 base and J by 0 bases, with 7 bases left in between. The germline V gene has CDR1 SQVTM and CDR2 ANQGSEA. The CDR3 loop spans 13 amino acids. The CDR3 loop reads CSVEAQDSYEQYF. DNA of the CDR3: TGCAGCGTTGAAGCTCAGGACTCCTACGAGCAGTACTTC.

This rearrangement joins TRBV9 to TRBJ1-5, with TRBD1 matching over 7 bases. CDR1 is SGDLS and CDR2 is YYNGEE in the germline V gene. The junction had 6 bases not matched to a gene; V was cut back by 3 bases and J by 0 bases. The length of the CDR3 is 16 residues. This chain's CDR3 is CASSARQGNSNQPQHF. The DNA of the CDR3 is TGTGCCAGCAGCGCAAGACAGGGTAATAGCAATCAGCCCCAGCATTTT.

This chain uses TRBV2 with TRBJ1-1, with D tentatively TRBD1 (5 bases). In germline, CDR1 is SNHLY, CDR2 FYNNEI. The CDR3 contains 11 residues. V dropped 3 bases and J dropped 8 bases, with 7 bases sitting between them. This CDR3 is CASSEGGEAFF. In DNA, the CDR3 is TGTGCCAGCAGTGAGGGGGGGGAAGCTTTCTTT.

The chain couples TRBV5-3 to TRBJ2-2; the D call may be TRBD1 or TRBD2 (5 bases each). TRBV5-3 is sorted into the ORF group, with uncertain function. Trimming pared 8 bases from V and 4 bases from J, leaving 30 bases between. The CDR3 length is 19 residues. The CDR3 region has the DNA TGTGCCAGCAGCACCCGGGGCAGGGAGTTTCAGCGAAGCACCGGGGAGCTGTTTTTT. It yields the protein CASSTRGREFQRSTGELFF.

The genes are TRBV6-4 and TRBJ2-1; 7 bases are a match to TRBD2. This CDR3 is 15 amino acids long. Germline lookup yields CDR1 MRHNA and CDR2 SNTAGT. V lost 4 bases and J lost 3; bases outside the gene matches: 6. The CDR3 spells CASSAIAGHYNEQFF. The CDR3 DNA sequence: TGTGCCAGCAGTGCGATAGCGGGTCACTACAATGAGCAGTTCTTC.